This TCR beta chain emerged from a study of blood T cells in healthy people across ages. This clonotype was counted a few times. A second PCR of 7 to 11 cycles used a sample-barcoded 5' primer and a J-beta primer mix. TCRdb re-derived calls from the 5' RACE reads in MiXCR, one entry per CDR3 protein. Here the sample spans roughly 800,000 distinct CDR3 sequences, around 36% being singletons. This clonotype originated in a man between 18 and 35 years old in good health. The specimen was blood.

The CDR3 DNA follows: TGTGCCAGCAGCGTGGGGGGGACAGCCACTGAAGCTTTCTTT. Translation gives CASSVGGTATEAFF. The V call is TRBV9, the J call TRBJ1-1; 7 bases match TRBD1. Trimming removed 2 bases from V and 4 bases from J; junction bases left unmatched: 5. The CDR3 spans 14 residues. Germline CDR1 and CDR2: SGDLS and YYNGEE.